The 20 T cell receptor beta chains presented below share a single source sample, sequenced in a study of blood T cell repertoires in COVID-19. Clones were read by immunoSEQ multiplex PCR, and TCRdb kept only the in-frame ones, dropping some. The sample contains more than 95,000 clones, approximately 90% of which appear only once. The sample consisted of peripheral blood. Receptors were obtained from a man between 60 and 75 years old with acute or convalescent COVID-19.

This clone occurred a few times. The rearrangement links TRBV19 to TRBJ2-2, with D unclear. The CDR3 covers 12 residues. V was cut by 6 bases and J by 6 bases, with 8 bases left in between. Germline-derived CDR1 and CDR2 are LNHDA and SQIVND (reference sequence). The CDR3 nucleotides read TGTGCCAGTAGGGGCAGAGCCGGGGAGCTGTTTTTT. It yields the protein CASRGRAGELFF.

This chain links TRBV5-6 with TRBJ1-2, with D hard to call. CDR3 size: 13 residues. V lost 6 bases, J lost 8 bases, and 17 bases lay in between. Germline CDR1 and CDR2: SGHDT and YYEEEE. The CDR3 DNA reads TGTGCCAGCACCATTTATGCCGGCGGGGGCTACACCTTC. Translated: CASTIYAGGGYTF.

This clone was detected only once. The chain uses TRBV30 and TRBJ2-5, with 7 bases matching TRBD2. The CDR3 has 14 amino acids. CDR1 is GTSNPN and CDR2 is SVGIG in the germline V gene (reference sequence). V was clipped by 1 base and J by 1 base; unmatched bases: 3. CDR3 residues: CAWSEERGQETQYF. In DNA, the CDR3 is TGTGCCTGGAGTGAGGAGCGGGGCCAAGAGACCCAGTACTTC.

The rearrangement uses TRBV7-9 and TRBJ1-1; 7 nucleotides line up with TRBD1. J gave up 5 bases and V 5 bases, and 11 bases lay outside the gene matches. Germline CDR1 reads SEHNR; CDR2 reads FQNEAQ (reference sequence). The CDR3 runs 15 residues. The CDR3 DNA reads as TGTGCCAGCAGCCCCCCGGAGGGGGCGCAGACTGAAGCTTTCTTT. Translation gives CASSPPEGAQTEAFF.

This chain connects TRBV18 to TRBJ1-2; TRBD1 is a possible D gene (6 bases). The V gene's germline CDR1 is KGHSH and CDR2 LQKENI. Trimming removed 3 bases from V and 4 bases from J, with 12 bases in between. The CDR3 sequence is 14 residues long. CDR3: CASSPEGVGYGYTF. The DNA for the CDR3 is TGTGCCAGCTCACCCGAGGGGGTGGGCTATGGCTACACCTTC.

The DNA of the CDR3 is TGTGCCAGCAGTCCTTCGGGTTTCAACACTGAAGCTTTCTTT. This codes for CASSPSGFNTEAFF. This chain links TRBV25-1 with TRBJ1-1; D remains ambiguous. The CDR3 totals 14 residues. Germline V gives CDR1 MGHDK, CDR2 SYGVNS. V lost 5 bases, J lost 2 bases, and 12 bases lay in between.

This sequence joins TRBV7-8 and TRBJ1-2, with TRBD1 as a possible D gene (5 bases). V lost 5 bases to trimming and J lost 4 bases, with 11 bases between them. Germline values: CDR1 SGHVS, CDR2 FQNEAQ. This CDR3 has 13 residues. CDR3 nucleotides: TGTGCCAGCAGCCCCGGGACTTTCTATGGCTACACCTTC. This sequence encodes CASSPGTFYGYTF.

The rearrangement joins TRBV25-1 to TRBJ1-2; the match to TRBD1 covers 10 bases. In germline, CDR1 is MGHDK, CDR2 SYGVNS. This CDR3 has 15 residues. Germline trimming cut 3 bases from V and 8 bases from J; bases unmatched to any gene: 9. CDR3 in amino acids: CASSDPLDRGKGYTF. CDR3 DNA sequence: TGTGCCAGCAGTGACCCCCTGGACAGGGGGAAAGGCTACACCTTC.

The J gene is TRBJ2-2, the V gene TRBV5-4; 7 nucleotides agree with TRBD2. Trimming took 4 bases from V and 4 from J; bases not matched to a gene: 10. The CDR3 is 16 amino acids. CDR1 and CDR2 (germline): SGHNT, YYREEE (reference sequence). CDR3 bases: TGTGCCAGCAGCACCATATTCAGGGAGGGCACCGGGGAGCTGTTTTTT. Translating it yields CASSTIFREGTGELFF.

V and J are TRBV7-2 and TRBJ2-1; no firm D call. Germline V gene lookup returns CDR1 SGHTA and CDR2 FQGNSA. The CDR3 is 14 residues long. Between the trimmed V and J ends, which lost 1 base and 4 bases, there was a span of 8 bases. The CDR3 DNA is TGTGCCAGCAGCTTAGTACTACCATACAATGAGCAGTTCTTC. Its protein product is CASSLVLPYNEQFF.

This clone was counted a single time. The CDR3 loop reads CASSVGNSGRTEAFF. The CDR3 DNA sequence: TGTGCCAGCAGCGTAGGTAACAGCGGGCGGACTGAAGCTTTCTTT. The chain links TRBV9 to TRBJ1-1; D is undetermined. Germline V gives CDR1 SGDLS, CDR2 YYNGEE. The CDR3 runs to 15 residues. The ends were cut back, 0 bases at V and 5 bases at J, with 14 bases in the middle.

The rearrangement uses TRBV2 and TRBJ1-3, with 9 bases aligning to TRBD1. V dropped 4 bases and J dropped 4; count of bases not matched to a gene: 5. The CDR3 runs 15 residues. Per the germline V gene, CDR1 is SNHLY and CDR2 is FYNNEI. This chain's CDR3 is CASSGTGAGGNTIYF. In nucleotides, the CDR3 is TGTGCCAGCAGTGGGACAGGGGCTGGAGGAAACACCATATATTTT.

The genes are TRBV5-1 and TRBJ1-2; TRBD1 matches at 9 bases. CDR3 length: 15 residues. V was pared by 0 bases and J by 6 bases, with 6 bases of the junction left unmatched. Germline CDR1 and CDR2: SGHRS and YFSETQ. In DNA, the CDR3 is TGCGCCAGCAGCTTGGGGACAGGGGCCGCTAATGGCTACACCTTC. Its protein product is CASSLGTGAANGYTF.

The rearrangement joins TRBV7-2 to TRBJ1-3, with a possible D match to TRBD1 (6 bases). Germline CDR1 reads SGHTA; CDR2 reads FQGNSA. V lost 5 bases and J 1 base, leaving 12 bases between the germline ends. The CDR3 totals 15 residues. CDR3 in amino acids: CASSKDSSSGNTIYF. DNA for the CDR3: TGTGCCAGCAGCAAGGACAGTTCTTCTGGAAACACCATATATTTT. Full variable domain (missing parts from reference TRBV7-2 and TRBJ1-3): GAGVSQSPSNKVTEKGKDVELRCDPISGHTALYWYRQSLGQGLEFLIYFQGNSAPDKSGLPSDRFSAERTGGSVSTLTIQRTQQEDSAVYLCASSKDSSSGNTIYFGEGSWLTVV.

The chain uses TRBV5-5 and TRBJ2-1; 9 bases agree with TRBD1. The CDR3 is 15 amino acids. V gave up 3 bases and J gave up 5 bases; unmatched junction bases: 6. Germline V gene lookup returns CDR1 SGHKS and CDR2 YYEKEE (reference sequence). CDR3 DNA sequence: TGTGCCAGCAGCTCTGAGGACAGGGGACACAATGAGCAGTTCTTC. Residues: CASSSEDRGHNEQFF.

This clone came up once. The chain employs TRBV9 and TRBJ1-3, with D unclear. The CDR3 extends over 16 amino acids. The V and J ends lost 4 bases and 0 bases respectively, with 14 bases between them. The germline CDR1 and CDR2 sequences are SGDLS and YYNGEE. CDR3 sequence (DNA): TGTGCCAGCAGCCCTATGGACTCGAGCTCTGGAAACACCATATATTTT. The encoded protein is CASSPMDSSSGNTIYF.

The chain recombines TRBV13 with TRBJ1-1; D is perhaps TRBD1 (5 bases). CDR3 length: 14 residues. Germline loops: CDR1 PRHDT, CDR2 FYEKMQ (reference sequence). V was pared by 0 bases and J by 1 base, with 6 bases between. For the CDR3, the DNA is TGTGCCAGCAGCTTAGGACAGGAGAACACTGAAGCTTTCTTT. It codes for CASSLGQENTEAFF.

The rearrangement uses TRBV19 and TRBJ1-1, with 7 bases lining up with TRBD1. The CDR3 is 14 amino acids. The ends lost 3 bases at V and 6 bases at J; junction bases unmatched: 7. CDR1 and CDR2 from the germline V gene are LNHDA and SQIVND (reference sequence). In DNA, the CDR3 is TGTGCCAGTAGTATTAACAGGGGCGGTGCTGAAGCTTTCTTT. As protein: CASSINRGGAEAFF. Together with reference TRBV19 and TRBJ1-1, the CDR3 gives the full variable domain: DGGITQSPKYLFRKEGQNVTLSCEQNLNHDAMYWYRQDPGQGLRLIYYSQIVNDFQKGDIAEGYSVSREKKESFPLTVTSAQKNPTAFYLCASSINRGGAEAFFGQGTRLTVV.

The CDR3 sequence is CASSTVLAGDNEQFF. DNA for the CDR3: TGTGCCAGTAGTACCGTACTAGCGGGGGACAATGAGCAGTTCTTC. The chain carries TRBV19 and TRBJ2-1; 11 bases are shared with TRBD2. In germline, CDR1 is LNHDA, CDR2 SQIVND (reference sequence). J was trimmed by 5 bases and V by 4 bases; bases with no gene match: 4. CDR3 length equals 15 residues. The whole variable domain, filled in from reference TRBV19 and TRBJ2-1, reads DGGITQSPKYLFRKEGQNVTLSCEQNLNHDAMYWYRQDPGQGLRLIYYSQIVNDFQKGDIAEGYSVSREKKESFPLTVTSAQKNPTAFYLCASSTVLAGDNEQFFGPGTRLTVL.

The chain couples TRBV2 to TRBJ2-3; 8 bases map to TRBD2. The J segment lost 4 bases and the V segment lost 7 bases, leaving 7 bases of the junction unmatched. This CDR3 contains 14 residues. Germline CDR1 and CDR2: SNHLY and FYNNEI. The CDR3 region has the DNA TGTGCCAGCACGAACGGGGGGGCCCCAGATACGCAGTATTTT. Amino acids: CASTNGGAPDTQYF.